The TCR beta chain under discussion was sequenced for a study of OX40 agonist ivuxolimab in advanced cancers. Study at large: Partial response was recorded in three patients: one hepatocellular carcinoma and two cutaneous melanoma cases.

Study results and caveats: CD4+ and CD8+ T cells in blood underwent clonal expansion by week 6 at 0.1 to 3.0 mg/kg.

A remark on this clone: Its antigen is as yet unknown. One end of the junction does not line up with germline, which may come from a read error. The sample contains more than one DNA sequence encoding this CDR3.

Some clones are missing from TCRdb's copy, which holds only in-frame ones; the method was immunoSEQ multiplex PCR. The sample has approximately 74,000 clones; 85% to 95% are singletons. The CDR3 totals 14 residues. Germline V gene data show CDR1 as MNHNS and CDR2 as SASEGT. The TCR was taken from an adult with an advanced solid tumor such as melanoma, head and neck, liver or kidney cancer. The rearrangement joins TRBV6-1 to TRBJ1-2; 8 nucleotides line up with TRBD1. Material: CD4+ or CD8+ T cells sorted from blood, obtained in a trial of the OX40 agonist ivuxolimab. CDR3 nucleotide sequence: TGCGCCAGCAGTGGCCGGGACAGGTTCTATGGCTACACCTTC. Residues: CASSGRDRFYGYTF.